A single sample is the source of the 29 T cell receptor beta chains below, sequenced in a study of control samples from healthy donors and cancer patients. Sequencing used immunoSEQ multiplex PCR; TCRdb keeps in-frame clones, though not all of them. The repertoire holds 100,000 to 150,000 clones, approximately 90% seen once, with roughly 8.7% in the top ten. The sequenced sample was blood. The receptor set was obtained from a man between 18 and 35 years old in good health.

This clone was seen only once. The V gene is TRBV30, the J gene TRBJ1-1; D is unresolved. V was trimmed by 3 bases and J by 0 bases, leaving 5 bases between them. Germline V CDR1 and CDR2: GTSNPN, SVGIG (reference sequence). The CDR3 loop spans 12 amino acids. CDR3 in amino acids: CAWRAMNTEAFF. CDR3 in DNA: TGTGCCTGGAGGGCCATGAACACTGAAGCTTTCTTT.

The chain links TRBV11-2 to TRBJ1-6, with unresolved D. V lost 4 bases to trimming and J lost 3 bases, with 13 bases between them. Germline V gene lookup returns CDR1 SGHAT and CDR2 FQNNGV. The CDR3 length is 16 residues. The CDR3 spells CASSSQFGDYNSPLHF. In nucleotides, the CDR3 is TGTGCCAGCAGCTCTCAGTTCGGGGACTATAATTCACCCCTCCACTTT.

The CDR3 loop is CASSQGRGDNTGELFF. The DNA for the CDR3 is TGCGCCAGCAGCCAAGGGCGGGGGGACAACACCGGGGAGCTGTTTTTT. The J gene is TRBJ2-2, the V gene TRBV4-1, with 8 bases identical to TRBD2. Germline-derived CDR1 and CDR2 are MGHRA and YSYEKL. The V and J ends lost 1 base and 2 bases, in that order; junction bases with no gene match: 3. The CDR3 length is 16 residues.

The genes are TRBV27 and TRBJ1-5; D may be TRBD1 (5 bases). Trimming shortened V by 0 bases and J by 6 bases, and 9 bases separated the two germline ends. Germline CDR1 MNHEY, CDR2 SMNVEV (reference sequence). The CDR3 has 14 residues. The CDR3 region is CASSLSGASQPQHF. The CDR3 bases are TGTGCCAGCAGTTTATCAGGGGCCAGTCAGCCCCAGCATTTT.

V gene TRBV6-1 combines with J gene TRBJ2-1; TRBD2 matches 8 bases. The CDR3 runs to 15 residues. The germline gives CDR1 MNHNS, CDR2 SASEGT. V was clipped by 1 base and J by 8 bases; unmatched bases: 7. The CDR3 region is CASSEGSGGAYEQFF. For the CDR3, the DNA is TGTGCCAGCAGTGAAGGGTCCGGGGGGGCATATGAGCAGTTCTTC.

This chain joins TRBV18 and TRBJ1-1, with a weak D call TRBD1 (5 bases). Germline V gene sequence: CDR1 KGHSH, CDR2 LQKENI. With 2 bases removed from V and 5 bases from J, the gap between germline ends came to 12 bases. The CDR3 consists of 14 residues. CDR3 DNA: TGTGCCAGCTCACCAGGGGAATGGGGGACTGAAGCTTTCTTT. This codes for CASSPGEWGTEAFF.

The CDR3 DNA is TGTGCCAGCTCACCGGCAAGAGCCCTAGCAGCAGAGACCCAGTACTTC. Translated: CASSPARALAAETQYF. The V call is TRBV18, the J call TRBJ2-5, with D possibly being TRBD2 (5 bases). Germline CDR1 KGHSH, CDR2 LQKENI. V was pared by 3 bases and J by 4 bases, with 18 bases between. This CDR3 is 16 amino acids long.

V gene TRBV7-8 combines with J gene TRBJ2-7; 14 positions match TRBD2. Germline V CDR1 and CDR2: SGHVS, FQNEAQ. V dropped 6 bases and J dropped 2; count of bases not matched to a gene: 6. The CDR3 runs to 16 residues. In DNA form, the CDR3 reads TGTGCCAGCAGGCTAGGACTAGCGGGGGGCACCTACGAGCAGTACTTC. Amino acids: CASRLGLAGGTYEQYF. Variable domain in full (rest from reference TRBV7-8 and TRBJ2-7): GAGVSQSPRYKVAKRGQDVALRCDPISGHVSLFWYQQALGQGPEFLTYFQNEAQLDKSGLPSDRFFAERPEGSVSTLKIQRTQQEDSAVYLCASRLGLAGGTYEQYFGPGTRLTVT.

The chain uses TRBV7-3 and TRBJ2-6; D is uncertain. This CDR3 has 13 amino acids. Deletions cut 5 bases from V and 0 bases from J, with 2 bases between. Germline loops: CDR1 SGHTA, CDR2 FQGTGA. CDR3 DNA: TGTGCCAGCAGCCCCTCTGGGGCCAACGTCCTGACTTTC. It yields the protein CASSPSGANVLTF. Combining the CDR3 with reference TRBV7-3 and TRBJ2-6 gives the whole variable domain GAGVSQTPSNKVTEKGKYVELRCDPISGHTALYWYRQSLGQGPEFLIYFQGTGAADDSGLPNDRFFAVRPEGSVSTLKIQRTERGDSAVYLCASSPSGANVLTFGAGSRLTVL.

The gene calls are TRBV29-1 and TRBJ1-2, with D tentatively TRBD1 (5 bases). There are 14 residues in the CDR3. Trimming took off 1 base at V and 3 bases at J, with 12 bases between the two ends. Germline V gene lookup returns CDR1 SQVTM and CDR2 ANQGSEA. DNA for the CDR3: TGCAGCGTTGAAGGCGGGGGGACCTACTATGGCTACACCTTC. Encoded protein: CSVEGGGTYYGYTF. Full variable domain (rest looked up from reference TRBV29-1 and TRBJ1-2): SAVISQKPSRDICQRGTSLTIQCQVDSQVTMMFWYRQQPGQSLTLIATANQGSEATYESGFVIDKFPISRPNLTFSTLTVSNMSPEDSSIYLCSVEGGGTYYGYTFGSGTRLTVV.

The chain has TRBV14 and TRBJ2-3; 11 nucleotides line up with TRBD1. With V trimmed by 4 bases and J by 7 bases, 4 bases remained unmatched. The CDR3 totals 14 residues. Germline V gives CDR1 SGHDN, CDR2 FVKESK. The CDR3 loop reads CASSRDRGTNTQYF. CDR3 in DNA: TGTGCCAGCAGCCGGGACAGGGGGACCAATACGCAGTATTTT.

The chain combines TRBV5-1 with TRBJ1-1; TRBD1 is a possible D gene (5 bases). The germline V and J ends were trimmed by 0 bases and 5 bases, with 14 bases remaining between them. This CDR3 spans 15 amino acids. Germline V gives CDR1 SGHRS, CDR2 YFSETQ. In nucleotides, the CDR3 is TGCGCCAGCAGCTTGGTAGGGGTACGTGGAACTGAAGCTTTCTTT. It yields the protein CASSLVGVRGTEAFF.

This chain joins TRBV30 and TRBJ1-4, with D possibly being TRBD1 (5 bases). Germline values: CDR1 GTSNPN, CDR2 SVGIG (reference sequence). Trimming cost V 6 bases and J 8 bases, with 13 bases left between them. The CDR3 consists of 12 residues. The CDR3 nucleotides are TGTGCCTGTCATCGGGGGGAGGAAAAACTGTTTTTT. Its translation: CACHRGEEKLFF.

This chain uses TRBV7-2 with TRBJ2-3; 7 bases match TRBD2. V lost 2 bases, J lost 0 bases, and 2 bases stayed unmatched. Per germline, CDR1 SGHTA and CDR2 FQGNSA. The CDR3 is 15 residues long. The CDR3 coding sequence is TGTGCCAGCAGCTTAATGGGGGGGAGCACAGATACGCAGTATTTT. Translation: CASSLMGGSTDTQYF.

This chain joins TRBV7-9 and TRBJ2-7, with D possibly TRBD1 on 6 matching bases. Germline V gene lookup returns CDR1 SEHNR and CDR2 FQNEAQ (reference sequence). Deletions cut 1 base from V and 4 bases from J, with 14 bases between. The CDR3 covers 15 residues. The CDR3 region has the DNA TGTGCCAGCAGCTTAGACGGTAACAGGGTATACGAGCAGTACTTC. Protein: CASSLDGNRVYEQYF.

This clone was seen a handful of times. CDR3 in DNA: TGTGCCTGGAAACTCGGGATTCGCGACACCGGGGAGCTGTTTTTT. Protein sequence: CAWKLGIRDTGELFF. The V gene is TRBV30, the J gene TRBJ2-2, with a possible D match to TRBD2 (5 bases). The CDR3 runs 15 residues. Germline-derived CDR1 and CDR2 are GTSNPN and SVGIG (reference sequence). V lost 4 bases to trimming and J lost 3 bases, with 15 bases between them. The variable domain in full, with the rest retrieved from reference TRBV30 and TRBJ2-2, is SQTIHQWPATLVQPVGSPLSLECTVEGTSNPNLYWYRQAAGRGLQLLFYSVGIGQISSEVPQNLSASRPQDRQFILSSKKLLLSDSGFYLCAWKLGIRDTGELFFGEGSRLTVL.

The chain recombines TRBV6-6 with TRBJ1-6; TRBD1 matches at 7 bases. Losses at the gene ends were 5 bases for V and 0 bases for J; bases not matched to a gene: 7. The CDR3 runs to 17 residues. Germline CDR1 MNHNY, CDR2 SVGAGI (reference sequence). The DNA of the CDR3 is TGTGCCAGCAGTCCCACAGGGGCAAGCTCCTATAATTCACCCCTCCACTTT. It encodes CASSPTGASSYNSPLHF.

The V and J genes are TRBV24-1 and TRBJ1-2; D gene uncertain. The CDR3 has 12 amino acids. Germline V lookup: CDR1 KGHDR, CDR2 SFDVKD. V lost 5 bases to trimming and J lost 6 bases, with 9 bases between them. CDR3 protein: CATSGPEDGYTF. CDR3 nucleotides: TGTGCCACCAGTGGACCTGAGGATGGCTACACCTTC.

Within the sample, this clone is hyperexpanded. The chain employs TRBV14 and TRBJ1-2, with D unresolved. Trimming removed 1 base at V and 8 bases at J, with 17 bases between. Germline V lookup: CDR1 SGHDN, CDR2 FVKESK. The length of the CDR3 is 15 residues. The CDR3 spells CASSQVLSDLRGYTF. The DNA for the CDR3 is TGTGCCAGCAGCCAAGTTTTGTCCGACCTTAGGGGCTACACCTTC.

This chain joins TRBV6-1 and TRBJ1-6, with 8 bases lining up with TRBD1. V was pared by 1 base and J by 9 bases, with 5 bases of the junction left unmatched. Germline V gene lookup returns CDR1 MNHNS and CDR2 SASEGT. The CDR3 totals 15 residues. CDR3 nucleotides: TGTGCCAGCAGTGAAGTAGGACAGGGTGGTTCACCCCTCCACTTT. Its protein product is CASSEVGQGGSPLHF.

J is TRBJ1-6 and V is TRBV19; D is perhaps TRBD1 (6 bases). The CDR3 is 16 residues long. The V gene lost 7 bases and the J gene lost 8 bases, with 21 bases spanning the gap. CDR1 and CDR2 (germline): LNHDA, SQIVND (reference sequence). CDR3 sequence reads: CASTIIGGAPYSPLHF. The CDR3 DNA reads TGTGCCAGTACCATCATTGGGGGCGCTCCCTATTCACCCCTCCACTTT.

This chain connects TRBV11-2 to TRBJ1-1; TRBD1 aligns across 9 bases. Germline CDR1 and CDR2: SGHAT and FQNNGV. The CDR3 sequence is 15 residues long. V shed 4 bases and J 5 bases; nucleotides not matched to a gene: 8. In DNA, the CDR3 is TGTGCCAGCAGCTCCTTACAGGGGGCGGTGACTGAAGCTTTCTTT. The encoded protein is CASSSLQGAVTEAFF.

The rearrangement joins TRBV19 to TRBJ1-5; no definite D call. The CDR3 consists of 15 residues. V lost 6 bases and J 0 bases, leaving 12 bases between the germline ends. From germline, CDR1 is LNHDA and CDR2 SQIVND (reference sequence). The CDR3 spells CASRSLGYSNQPQHF. For the CDR3, the DNA is TGTGCCAGTAGATCTTTGGGATATAGCAATCAGCCCCAGCATTTT.

The V and J genes are TRBV7-8 and TRBJ2-3; 7 bases are a match to TRBD2. The CDR3 is made up of 17 amino acids. The V gene's germline CDR1 is SGHVS and CDR2 FQNEAQ. V trimming: 2 bases; J trimming: 0 bases; junction bases outside the gene matches: 8. The CDR3 loop reads CASSLIGRGVSTDTQYF. CDR3 nucleotide sequence: TGTGCCAGCAGCTTAATAGGCCGGGGGGTTAGCACAGATACGCAGTATTTT.

V and J are TRBV5-1 and TRBJ2-3, with 11 bases matching TRBD2. Looked up from germline, CDR1 is SGHRS and CDR2 is YFSETQ. This CDR3 has 16 residues. J lost 5 bases, V lost 1 base, and 6 bases had no gene match. DNA for the CDR3: TGCGCCAGCAGCTTGCCTTTACTAGCGGGGGAAGATACGCAGTATTTT. This codes for CASSLPLLAGEDTQYF.

The rearrangement uses TRBV6-5 and TRBJ2-5; D may be TRBD2 (7 bases). V gave up 6 bases and J gave up 7 bases, with 9 bases separating them. The germline gives CDR1 MNHEY, CDR2 SVGAGI. The CDR3 has 11 residues. CDR3 in DNA: TGTGCCAGCAGGGGAGGGGGGACCCAGTACTTC. It yields the protein CASRGGGTQYF.

The chain employs TRBV5-1 and TRBJ2-3, with TRBD2 identical over 11 bases. The junction had 6 bases not matched to a gene; V was cut back by 5 bases and J by 4 bases. The germline V gene encodes CDR1 SGHRS and CDR2 YFSETQ. The CDR3 extends over 15 amino acids. CDR3 loop: CASRASGGTSDTQYF. The CDR3, as DNA: TGCGCCAGCAGGGCTAGCGGGGGGACCTCAGATACGCAGTATTTT.

The rearrangement joins TRBV5-1 to TRBJ1-2; D ambiguous. Germline assignment: CDR1 SGHRS and CDR2 YFSETQ. V was pared by 3 bases and J by 2 bases, with 11 bases between. The CDR3 has 14 residues. Here the CDR3 reads CASSSRGLNYGYTF. The CDR3 region has the DNA TGCGCCAGCAGCTCCCGCGGTCTAAACTATGGCTACACCTTC. Supplemented by reference TRBV5-1 and TRBJ1-2, the full variable domain reads KAGVTQTPRYLIKTRGQQVTLSCSPISGHRSVSWYQQTPGQGLQFLFEYFSETQRNKGNFPGRFSGRQFSNSRSEMNVSTLELGDSALYLCASSSRGLNYGYTFGSGTRLTVV.

This chain uses TRBV5-5 with TRBJ1-3; D is perhaps TRBD1 (5 bases). The CDR3 has 16 residues. Per the germline V gene, CDR1 is SGHKS and CDR2 is YYEKEE (reference sequence). V lost 2 bases and J 0 bases, leaving 12 bases between the germline ends. CDR3 loop: CASSFRDRDSGNTIYF. The CDR3 region has the DNA TGTGCCAGCAGCTTCCGGGACCGCGACTCTGGAAACACCATATATTTT.